The sequence of this T cell receptor (beta chain) was determined in a study of T-cell reconstitution after alpha-beta-depleted transplantation in children. During its preparation, the TCRbeta library received unique molecular identifiers. One entry per CDR3 protein results from TCRdb running MiXCR on the PCR reads. The data show more than 150,000 distinct CDR3 sequences, with around 6.8% seen just once and around 3.1% held by the top ten. This clonotype was picked up many times. This receptor was obtained from a human donor who donated a stem cell graft to a child with Wiskott-Aldrich syndrome. The source was PBMCs from the stem cell graft donor, collected from the stem cell graft.

The CDR3 region is CASSLPDYEQFF. The CDR3 DNA reads TGTGCCAGCAGCTTACCGGACTATGAGCAGTTCTTC. J is TRBJ2-1 and V is TRBV7-2; TRBD2 might be the D (5 bases). Between the trimmed V and J ends, which lost 2 bases and 8 bases, there was a span of 7 bases. Germline CDR1 SGHTA, CDR2 FQGNSA. CDR3 size: 12 residues.